This TCR beta chain was retrieved from a study of shared clonotypes between healthy human individuals (dated by TCRdb to the early 2020s). Some background on the complete study: The cohort included three men and a couple of women between 18 and 49 years of age. Different laboratories and diverse techniques were used to prepare libraries and sequence TCR repertoires, to increase sequencing depth and limit assay-specific biases. Blood TCR repertoires of about five healthy adults were deeply sequenced to estimate repertoire size and the extent of clonotype sharing between individuals. Per donor, three plates each were used for CD4 naive and CD4 memory, two for CD8 naive, and one for CD8 memory. Leukapheresis yielded between about 0.85 and 9 billion PBMCs per donor. Results and caveats for the whole study, not just this receptor: Sampling was restricted to blood, and TCR repertoires in tissue are likely to differ from TCR repertoires in blood. Across a handful of donors, 5% to 6% of naive CD4, approximately 3.6% of naive CD8, 2.3% of memory CD4, and 0.4% to 0.45% of memory CD8 clonotypes were shared. Even with the large sequencing depth, rarefaction of the sorted-subset datasets indicated that sequencing was incomplete. Pairwise subsampling indicated that sequencing depth was expected to affect the degree of clonotype sharing among donors. The small number of donors limited the genetic and exposure-history diversity represented. Compared with non-shared clonotypes, clonotypes shared by all four sorted-subset donors had higher generation probabilities. Naive subsets generally had larger estimated clonotype richness than memory subsets did.

Its CDR3 holds 16 amino acids, cysteine through phenylalanine. Here the CDR3 DNA is all that survives: 48 bases in frame from base 1. V is cut by 5 bases and J by 4 bases, and the space between the germline ends is 20 bases. CDR1 and CDR2 are drawn from the germline V gene: SNHLY, FYNNEI. The donors were healthy, HIV-negative adults who had no recently reported acute infections or vaccinations. Every donor was a Caucasian adult living in Nashville, Tennessee, USA. CD4+ T cells were enriched by magnetic negative selection, after which naive cells were positively selected on CD45RA and the negative fraction was taken as the memory subset. After blood collection by leukapheresis, PBMCs were isolated using Ficoll-Histopaque density gradient centrifugation and then cryopreserved in the vapor phase of liquid nitrogen. Analytical flow cytometry was used to check the purity and quantity of each magnetically sorted T cell population. Genomic DNA was isolated from every sorted fraction and measured by UV absorbance on a Nanodrop 2000c.

Using the deep immunoSEQ assay, TCR CDR3 regions were amplified from genomic DNA by multiplex PCR. Genomic DNA extracted from each cell subset was distributed evenly over all wells of several immunoSEQ 96-well plates, and each plate served as one replicate. For sorted subsets, approximately 210 ng genomic DNA, equal to 25,000 to 35,000 T cell genomes, was loaded into each replicate PCR. The purified libraries were quantified using a Qubit 3.0 fluorometer, sized with a Bioanalyzer 2100, and then quantified again using the KAPA Library Quantification kit. Every immunoSEQ 96-well plate was sequenced on a dedicated single-read 150-cycle Illumina NextSeq 550 flow cell. Processing in the source paper ran as follows. The immunoSEQ output contained only junctional sequences without quality scores, so filtering could not match that applied to full-length reads. To assign V/J genes and CDR3, sequences were annotated against IMGT germline references using PyIR, a Python wrapper for IgBLAST v1.9. Reads were filtered out if the reads had weak V/J assignments (E-value above 1e-6), no CDR3, stop codons, out-of-frame junctions, or ambiguous translated residues. V3J clonotypes were defined as sequences sharing an identical inferred V gene, J gene, and CDR3 amino acid sequence. Percentage overlap between repertoires was computed as shared unique clonotypes divided by the size of the smaller repertoire. RTK rarefaction, the Chao1 estimator, and Recon v2.1 estimates of unobserved clonotypes were used to assess repertoire richness. Generation probabilities for all TCRbeta clonotypes obtained by the gDNA method from a few donors were computed using OLGA. TCRdb took this table from immuneACCESS and kept in-frame rearrangements with V and J called. Such tables lack part of the clones; where checked against another copy, unresolved V genes explain under half of the gap, and the rest is unexplained. The D gene and trimming were derived from the DNA, and the V and J assignments and clone size from that table. A total of over a million clones appear in this sample, about 80% of them only once. Roughly 1.4% of the sample goes to the ten largest clones.

As for this clone: Its specific antigen is unknown. The sample holds no much larger clone one base away, and base qualities are not on file.

The sequence was collected from a man in his late teens or twenties in good health. The specimen sequenced was memory CD4+ T cells sorted from blood. The cell subset or site tag for this specimen amounts to: CD45RA-negative fraction. The chain joins TRBV2 to TRBJ1-1; the D gene lacks a confident call. The nucleotide sequence reads as follows: TGTGCCAGCAGTCGCCCTATATTTTCGACGGGCACTGAAGCTTTCTTT. Its translation reads: CASSRPIFSTGTEAFF. Extended through the reference TRBV2 and TRBJ1-1 proteins, this CDR3 yields the full variable domain: EPEVTQTPSHQVTQMGQEVILRCVPISNHLYFYWYRQILGQKVEFLVSFYNNEISEKSEIFDDQFSVERPDGSNFTLKIRSTKLEDSAMYFCASSRPIFSTGTEAFFGQGTRLTVV.